This record concerns one T cell receptor beta chain sequence. The antigen is undetermined. This sample is part of a study of graft-versus-host responses after intestinal transplantation. About the study: All recipients got anti-thymocyte globulin induction, then tacrolimus and steroids for three to four years.

Some clones are missing from TCRdb's copy, which holds only in-frame ones; the method was immunoSEQ multiplex PCR. The sample has 80,000 to 100,000 clones, 91% seen once. The CDR3 spans 13 residues. The germline V and J ends were trimmed by 8 bases and 0 bases, with 12 bases remaining between them. CDR1 is GTSNPN, CDR2 SVGIG, per germline (reference sequence). This specimen consisted of unstimulated CD4+ T cells sorted from spleen or lymph node cells, obtained before transplant. The origin of this receptor is a human donor who was the organ donor for an intestinal transplant. This chain joins TRBV30 and TRBJ2-3; weak D call: TRBD1 (6 bases). This CDR3 is CAAGQSSTDTQYF. CDR3 DNA: TGTGCCGCAGGACAGTCCAGCACAGATACGCAGTATTTT.